This T cell receptor (beta chain) derives from a study of TIL therapy for anti-PD-1-resistant metastatic lung cancer (dated by TCRdb to the early 2020s). A note on the overall study: Before any PD-1/PD-L1 blockade was given, tumors were harvested, nivolumab was then administered, and patients who progressed went on to receive lymphodepletion, an infusion of expanded TIL, and IL-2. Tumor and peripheral blood T cell receptor beta sequencing was used to track clonotypes across tumor, expanded TIL product and serial blood samples. Enrolled patients had a median age of around 51 years (range 38-75) and a median tumor PD-L1 proportion score of 6% to 6.5%. Across the cohort, whole-exome sequencing showed a median non-synonymous tumor mutation burden of roughly 1.5 mutations per megabase. The cohort was predominantly lung adenocarcinoma, with a handful of EGFR-mutant and two ALK-rearranged tumors, and half of patients were current or former smokers.

The immunoSEQ v3 hsTCRB kit was used to amplify TCR beta CDR3 regions from genomic DNA through bias-controlled multiplex PCR. TCR libraries were sequenced on an Illumina NextSeq 500 to 1.5 million to 2.5 million read pairs for survey level or about 5-6.5 million for deep level. The authors' pipeline ran thus. Clonality was reported by immunoSEQ Analyzer software, which also assigned V, D and J genes and filtered out non-productive sequences. To compare repertoires between infused TIL and blood, productive Simpson clonality was used along with the Morisita overlap index of productive TRB rearrangements. Absolute clonotype counts in blood were estimated as lymphocyte count times CD3+ fraction times the clone's productive frequency. TCRdb mirrors the immuneACCESS table, restricted to in-frame sequences. Some clones are absent from its copies; in checked studies, under half trace to an unresolved V gene, and the reason for the others is unknown. V and J calls and clone size are those listed in that table; D and trimming were worked out from the DNA. This sample holds some 16,000 clones; around 70% were observed only once. The ten largest clones add up to 36% of the sample.

The paper's findings and limits, for the study overall: Clonotypes from the infused TIL partially replaced the baseline peripheral repertoire and then declined over months, and persistence showed no apparent association with response. The cohort was highly selected, with more treatment-naive, never-smoker and oncogene-addicted patients than typical, limiting generalizability. The study protocol defined all tumor marker inferences as exploratory.

According to the study, the label for this sample's time point signals: pre-treatment sample, taken before nivolumab and TIL therapy. A phase I trial run at two centers enrolled adults with stage 4 NSCLC between October 2017 and 2020. The samples were obtained from a phase I trial that was single-arm and open-label and tested tumor-infiltrating lymphocyte therapy combined with nivolumab in advanced non-small cell lung cancer. Mononuclear cells from blood collected in EDTA tubes were isolated on a Ficoll gradient and snap-frozen as pellets, and DNA was then extracted using a Qiagen mini-prep kit. Points on this clone: Which antigen it targets is not known. Base qualities are not at hand, and no much larger clone is one base apart.

The germline V gene supplies CDR1 SNHLY and CDR2 FYNNEI. The CDR3 numbers 12 residues from cysteine through phenylalanine. The kept DNA is CDR3 alone, 36 bases in frame from the first base. Cut back by 10 bases and 1 base, the V and J ends lie 11 bases apart. The source material was blood, sampled at baseline. The V gene is TRBV2 and the J gene is TRBJ2-7, with no D gene named confidently. This TCR came from a person between 25 and 79 years old with non-small cell lung cancer. The DNA sequence is as follows: TGTGCCACTGGGCAGCCATCCTACGAGCAGTACTTC. This is translated as CATGQPSYEQYF.